These T cell receptor beta chains were read from a single sample in a study of CD8 T cells in Susac syndrome. TCRdb reprocessed the immunoSEQ multiplex PCR reads via MiXCR and lists one record per CDR3 protein. The sample lists some 130,000 distinct CDR3 sequences, about 95% occurring once. The sequencing input was CD8+ T cells from PBMCs. The receptor set was obtained from a human donor with Susac syndrome. The CDR3 runs from the conserved cysteine through the conserved F or W. The D gene is left open where the match is weak. The size field is filled for only some rows; it gives once, few, many or a size class.

cdr3_nt: TGCGCCAGCAGCCAAGATGTTCTAAGTAGTGAGTTATTCTACGAGCAGTACTTC
cdr3_aa: CASSQDVLSSELFYEQYF
d_call: .
clone_size: .
v_call: TRBV4-1
j_call: TRBJ2-7

cdr3_nt: TGTGCCAGCAGTCTCTCAAGCTACCCTCCCTACGAGCAGTACTTC
cdr3_aa: CASSLSSYPPYEQYF
d_call: .
clone_size: once
v_call: TRBV27
j_call: TRBJ2-7

cdr3_nt: TGCGCCAGCAGCTTCTCCCCCGGGACAGCCGAACTAACCTACGAGCAGTACTTC
cdr3_aa: CASSFSPGTAELTYEQYF
d_call: TRBD1
clone_size: .
v_call: TRBV5-1
j_call: TRBJ2-7

cdr3_nt: TGTGCCAGCAGTCCCGGGACTAGCGGGATCTACAATGAGCAGTTCTTC
cdr3_aa: CASSPGTSGIYNEQFF
d_call: TRBD2
clone_size: .
v_call: TRBV27
j_call: TRBJ2-1

cdr3_nt: TGTGCCAGCAGCCAAGATGAACTAGCGGGAGGTCTGTTCTTC
cdr3_aa: CASSQDELAGGLFF
d_call: TRBD2
clone_size: .
v_call: TRBV14
j_call: TRBJ2-1

cdr3_nt: TGTGCCAGCGCCTCAGGGGAGCAGTTCTTC
cdr3_aa: CASASGEQFF
d_call: .
clone_size: .
v_call: TRBV25-1
j_call: TRBJ2-1

cdr3_nt: TGTGCCAGCAGCCTCCCGACAGGGGGATGGTATGAGCAGTTCTTC
cdr3_aa: CASSLPTGGWYEQFF
d_call: TRBD1
clone_size: .
v_call: TRBV5-6
j_call: TRBJ2-1

cdr3_nt: TGTGCCACCAGTGATAAGGGGGCAGGCAATCAGCCCCAGCATTTT
cdr3_aa: CATSDKGAGNQPQHF
d_call: TRBD1
clone_size: .
v_call: TRBV24-1
j_call: TRBJ1-5

cdr3_nt: TGTGCCAGCAGCTCGGGGCTTGAGGGAAGTGAAGCTTTCTTT
cdr3_aa: CASSSGLEGSEAFF
d_call: .
clone_size: .
v_call: TRBV5-6
j_call: TRBJ1-1

cdr3_nt: TGTGCCAGCAGTAACCGACAGGGAGGGGACATTCAGTACTTC
cdr3_aa: CASSNRQGGDIQYF
d_call: .
clone_size: .
v_call: TRBV27
j_call: TRBJ2-4

cdr3_nt: TGTGCCAGCTCACCATCCACAGCCCTCGAGCAGTACTTC
cdr3_aa: CASSPSTALEQYF
d_call: .
clone_size: .
v_call: TRBV18
j_call: TRBJ2-7

cdr3_nt: TGTGCCAGCAGTTTTATTGAAGACACCATATATTTT
cdr3_aa: CASSFIEDTIYF
d_call: .
clone_size: .
v_call: TRBV12-3/TRBV12-4
j_call: TRBJ1-3

cdr3_nt: TGCGCCAGCAGCTTGAATGCCGCTAGCGGGAGTCCCTCCTACAATGAGCAGTTCTTC
cdr3_aa: CASSLNAASGSPSYNEQFF
d_call: TRBD2
clone_size: once
v_call: TRBV5-1
j_call: TRBJ2-1

cdr3_nt: TGTGCCAGCAGCTCCCCCCGGGACATAAAGGCCTACGAGCAGTACTTC
cdr3_aa: CASSSPRDIKAYEQYF
d_call: .
clone_size: .
v_call: TRBV7-9
j_call: TRBJ2-7

cdr3_nt: TGCAGTGCTACCCCACTAGCGGGAGATGCGGGTGAGCAGTTCTTC
cdr3_aa: CSATPLAGDAGEQFF
d_call: TRBD2
clone_size: .
v_call: TRBV20-1
j_call: TRBJ2-1

cdr3_nt: TGTGCCAGCAGCGCGGTAGCGGGAGGAAGCACAGATACGCAGTATTTT
cdr3_aa: CASSAVAGGSTDTQYF
d_call: TRBD2
clone_size: .
v_call: TRBV9
j_call: TRBJ2-3

cdr3_nt: TGTGCCAGTAAATTCCGAATAGCGGGAGGGCCCAACAATGAGCAGTTCTTC
cdr3_aa: CASKFRIAGGPNNEQFF
d_call: TRBD2
clone_size: .
v_call: TRBV28
j_call: TRBJ2-1

cdr3_nt: TGTGCCAGCAGCTTAACGACGTCCACAGGACTCAACGGGCCCCAGCATTTT
cdr3_aa: CASSLTTSTGLNGPQHF
d_call: .
clone_size: .
v_call: TRBV7-3
j_call: TRBJ1-5

cdr3_nt: TGCGCCAGCAGCTTGGCTACCAGTAGGTTTCTTGAGCAGTTCTTC
cdr3_aa: CASSLATSRFLEQFF
d_call: .
clone_size: .
v_call: TRBV5-1
j_call: TRBJ2-1

cdr3_nt: TGCGCCAGCAGCTCCGGGACTAGCGGGAGATTTCAAGAGACCCAGTACTTC
cdr3_aa: CASSSGTSGRFQETQYF
d_call: TRBD2
clone_size: .
v_call: TRBV5-1
j_call: TRBJ2-5

cdr3_nt: TGTGCCAGCAGCTCAGGTGGACTGGGAGTAGCGGGGGCCTACGAGCAGTACTTC
cdr3_aa: CASSSGGLGVAGAYEQYF
d_call: TRBD2
clone_size: .
v_call: TRBV13
j_call: TRBJ2-7

cdr3_nt: TGTGCCAGCAGCGGAACCGCCAATGAGCAGTTCTTC
cdr3_aa: CASSGTANEQFF
d_call: .
clone_size: once
v_call: TRBV9
j_call: TRBJ2-1

cdr3_nt: TGTGCCAGCAGCGGACTAGCGGGACCCAATGAGCAGTTCTTC
cdr3_aa: CASSGLAGPNEQFF
d_call: TRBD2
clone_size: once
v_call: TRBV7-8
j_call: TRBJ2-1

cdr3_nt: TGTGCCAGTAGTCGGGACATCTCTGGGGCCAACGTCCTGACTTTC
cdr3_aa: CASSRDISGANVLTF
d_call: .
clone_size: .
v_call: TRBV19
j_call: TRBJ2-6

cdr3_nt: TGTGCCAGCAGCGGGGCAGGGGGCACTGAAGCTTTCTTT
cdr3_aa: CASSGAGGTEAFF
d_call: TRBD1
clone_size: once
v_call: TRBV9
j_call: TRBJ1-1

cdr3_nt: TGCGCCAGCAGCCATCCTACGGGTCCTCCAACCTTC
cdr3_aa: CASSHPTGPPTF
d_call: .
clone_size: .
v_call: TRBV4-1
j_call: TRBJ1-2

cdr3_nt: TGTGCCAGCAGCTCGGGACAGGGGGCGAACACCGGGGAGCTGTTTTTT
cdr3_aa: CASSSGQGANTGELFF
d_call: TRBD1
clone_size: .
v_call: TRBV13
j_call: TRBJ2-2

cdr3_nt: TGTGCTAGTGGCCCTAACCAGGGGGCCTACAATGAGCAGTTCTTC
cdr3_aa: CASGPNQGAYNEQFF
d_call: TRBD1
clone_size: .
v_call: TRBV12-5
j_call: TRBJ2-1

cdr3_nt: TGTGCCTGGAGCGGGGGGGCTATCAGCAATCAGCCCCAGCATTTT
cdr3_aa: CAWSGGAISNQPQHF
d_call: .
clone_size: .
v_call: TRBV30
j_call: TRBJ1-5

cdr3_nt: TGTGCCAGCAGCCCCCCCGGGGACAGGCCACAAGAGACCCAGTACTTC
cdr3_aa: CASSPPGDRPQETQYF
d_call: TRBD1
clone_size: .
v_call: TRBV3-1
j_call: TRBJ2-5

cdr3_nt: TGTGCCAGCAATCGTAGAGGGGCGGCCCACCACTACGAGCAGTACTTC
cdr3_aa: CASNRRGAAHHYEQYF
d_call: .
clone_size: .
v_call: TRBV27
j_call: TRBJ2-7

cdr3_nt: TGTGCCAGCATGGGTGGGGGAGACGAGCAGTACTTC
cdr3_aa: CASMGGGDEQYF
d_call: .
clone_size: .
v_call: TRBV28
j_call: TRBJ2-7

cdr3_nt: TGTGCCAGCAGTTCCTGGACTAGCGGAACAGATACGCAGTATTTT
cdr3_aa: CASSSWTSGTDTQYF
d_call: TRBD2
clone_size: .
v_call: TRBV27
j_call: TRBJ2-3

cdr3_nt: TGTAGTGCGGGGAACACTGAAGCTTTCTTT
cdr3_aa: CSAGNTEAFF
d_call: .
clone_size: .
v_call: TRBV19
j_call: TRBJ1-1

cdr3_nt: TGTGCTAGTGGTTTAAGGCTAGCGGGAGACTACAATGAGCAGTTCTTC
cdr3_aa: CASGLRLAGDYNEQFF
d_call: TRBD2
clone_size: .
v_call: TRBV12-5
j_call: TRBJ2-1